One and the same sample provided the 3 T cell receptor beta chains below, sequenced in a study of control samples from healthy donors and cancer patients. Assay: immunoSEQ multiplex PCR; the TCRdb copy retains only in-frame clones and omits some. The top ten clones hold roughly 5.5% of a sample with around 67,000 clones, about nine tenths of them seen once. The sequenced sample was PBMCs. The receptors here all came from a man in his sixties with colorectal cancer.

This sequence joins TRBV6-5 and TRBJ2-5; perhaps TRBD2 as D (6 bases). CDR3 length: 14 amino acids. In germline, CDR1 is MNHEY, CDR2 SVGAGI. Trimming removed 9 bases from V and 3 bases from J, with 17 bases in between. The chain's CDR3 is CARGSGGPKETQYF. The CDR3 DNA follows: TGTGCCAGGGGGTCCGGGGGACCTAAAGAGACCCAGTACTTC.

The chain combines TRBV5-4 with TRBJ1-2; D perhaps matches TRBD1 (5 bases). CDR1 is SGHNT and CDR2 is YYREEE in the germline V gene (reference sequence). V was clipped by 2 bases and J by 8 bases, with 10 bases between them. The CDR3 has 12 amino acids. In DNA, the CDR3 is TGTGCCAGCAGCTTCGGAGGGGTCGGCTACACCTTC. Translation gives CASSFGGVGYTF.

This sequence joins TRBV18 and TRBJ2-2; possibly TRBD1 for D (6 bases). The CDR3 sequence is 14 residues long. The V end was cut by 3 bases, the J end by 14 bases, with 19 bases between. Germline CDR1 is KGHSH and CDR2 is LQKENI. The CDR3, as DNA: TGTGCCAGCTCACCGTCACAGGGACGTTCGGTTCTGTTTTTT. Translating gives CASSPSQGRSVLFF.